Presented here are 9 T cell receptor beta chains from one specimen sequenced in a study of T-cell reconstitution after alpha-beta-depleted transplantation in children. It was with unique molecular identifiers that the TCRbeta library was prepared. TCRdb redid the calling of the PCR reads with MiXCR, one entry per CDR3 protein. Of about 400,000 distinct CDR3 sequences in the sample, roughly 15% were seen once. This material consisted of PBMCs, taken from the stem cell graft. The receptors here all came from a human donor who donated a stem cell graft to a child with Fanconi anemia.

The table lists this clonotype with many counts. V gene TRBV5-1 combines with J gene TRBJ2-1; D tentatively reads TRBD1 or TRBD2 (5 bases each). With 5 bases removed from V and 5 bases from J, the gap between germline ends came to 8 bases. The CDR3 has 12 amino acids. Germline assignment: CDR1 SGHRS and CDR2 YFSETQ. CDR3 region: CASSGTNNEQFF. CDR3 coding DNA: TGCGCCAGCAGTGGGACCAACAATGAGCAGTTCTTC.

This clonotype was detected a few times. The chain has TRBV7-6 and TRBJ1-3, with a possible D match to TRBD1 (5 bases). Germline V gene lookup returns CDR1 SGHVS and CDR2 FNYEAQ. The CDR3 contains 16 residues. V gave up 5 bases and J gave up 2 bases, with 16 bases separating them. The CDR3 reads CASSATRQSPGNTIYF. The CDR3, as DNA: TGTGCCAGCAGCGCCACCCGACAGTCCCCTGGAAACACCATATATTTT.

V usage is TRBV12-3 or TRBV12-4 and J usage is TRBJ2-6; D is tentatively TRBD1 or TRBD2 (5 bases each). Trimming took 8 bases from V and 0 from J, leaving 11 bases between them. This CDR3 has 15 residues. The CDR3 is CASEMGTSGANVLTF. In DNA form, the CDR3 reads TGTGCCAGCGAGATGGGGACCTCTGGGGCCAACGTCCTGACTTTC.

This clonotype was found a few times. The chain is built from TRBV5-6 and TRBJ1-5; 8 bases fit TRBD1. J gave up 5 bases and V 3 bases, and 10 bases lay outside the gene matches. CDR3 size: 16 residues. Per the germline V gene, CDR1 is SGHDT and CDR2 is YYEEEE. CDR3 loop: CASSSFDRGPDQPQHF. Written as DNA, the CDR3 is TGTGCCAGCAGCTCCTTCGACAGGGGCCCAGATCAGCCCCAGCATTTT. Full variable domain (rest looked up from reference TRBV5-6 and TRBJ1-5): DAGVTQSPTHLIKTRGQQVTLRCSPKSGHDTVSWYQQALGQGPQFIFQYYEEEERQRGNFPDRFSGHQFPNYSSELNVNALLLGDSALYLCASSSFDRGPDQPQHFGDGTRLSIL.

V usage is TRBV20-1 and J usage is TRBJ2-5, with no clear D. The CDR3 has 13 residues. The germline V and J ends were trimmed by 2 bases and 1 base, with 8 bases remaining between them. Germline V CDR1 and CDR2: DFQATT, SNEGSKA (reference sequence). The CDR3 nucleotides read TGCAGTGCTAGAAACAACCTCCAAGAGACCCAGTACTTC. Its translation: CSARNNLQETQYF.

A few counts support this clonotype. The chain couples TRBV24-1 to TRBJ1-5; D call uncertain. Germline CDR1 KGHDR, CDR2 SFDVKD. Trimming took 1 base from V and 7 from J, leaving 7 bases between them. The CDR3 spans 13 residues. CDR3 nucleotide sequence: TGTGCCACCAGTGATTTATCGCCCCAGCCCCAGCATTTT. Amino acid sequence: CATSDLSPQPQHF.

This clonotype has more than one count but fewer than ten. The V gene is TRBV28, the J gene TRBJ2-7; D is possibly TRBD1 (5 bases). The CDR3 runs to 13 residues. V lost 5 bases, J lost 4 bases, and 12 bases lay in between. The germline gives CDR1 MDHEN, CDR2 SYDVKM. CDR3 in DNA: TGTGCCAGCAGTCCACGGACACCTTACGAGCAGTACGTC. Encoded protein: CASSPRTPYEQYV.

This clonotype was seen more than once but under ten times. The V gene is TRBV28, the J gene TRBJ1-1, with unresolved D. Germline V gene sequence: CDR1 MDHEN, CDR2 SYDVKM. The CDR3 extends over 13 amino acids. Trimming took 6 bases from V and 1 from J, leaving 9 bases between them. Written as DNA, the CDR3 is TGTGCCAGCAGCCGCAACAGGAACACTGAAGCTTTCTTT. Translated: CASSRNRNTEAFF.

Only a few counts were recorded for this clonotype. The chain couples TRBV5-1 to TRBJ2-6; TRBD1 is a possible D gene (6 bases). This CDR3 is 18 amino acids long. The V gene lost 5 bases and the J gene lost 0 bases, with 18 bases spanning the gap. Germline V gene sequence: CDR1 SGHRS, CDR2 YFSETQ. CDR3 nucleotide sequence: TGCGCCAGCAGACACACACTTACAGGGACCTCTGGGGCCAACGTCCTGACTTTC. Translation: CASRHTLTGTSGANVLTF. Supplemented by reference TRBV5-1 and TRBJ2-6, the full variable domain reads KAGVTQTPRYLIKTRGQQVTLSCSPISGHRSVSWYQQTPGQGLQFLFEYFSETQRNKGNFPGRFSGRQFSNSRSEMNVSTLELGDSALYLCASRHTLTGTSGANVLTFGAGSRLTVL.